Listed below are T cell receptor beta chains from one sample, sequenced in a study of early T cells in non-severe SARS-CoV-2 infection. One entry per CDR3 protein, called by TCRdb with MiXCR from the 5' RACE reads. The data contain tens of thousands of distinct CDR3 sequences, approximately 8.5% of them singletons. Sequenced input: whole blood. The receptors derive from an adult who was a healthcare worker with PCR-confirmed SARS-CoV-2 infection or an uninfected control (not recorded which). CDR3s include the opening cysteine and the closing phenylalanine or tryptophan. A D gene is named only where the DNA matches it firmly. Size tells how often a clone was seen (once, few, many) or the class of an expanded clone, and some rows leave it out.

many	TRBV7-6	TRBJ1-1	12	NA	CASSLGGSEAFF	TGTGCCAGCAGCTTAGGGGGGAGTGAAGCTTTCTTT
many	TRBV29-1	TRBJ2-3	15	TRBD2	CSGTLAGVSTDTQYF	TGCAGCGGGACCTTAGCGGGAGTTAGCACAGATACGCAGTATTTT
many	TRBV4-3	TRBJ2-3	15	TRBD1	CASSQEMGQQDTQYF	TGCGCCAGCAGCCAAGAAATGGGACAGCAAGATACGCAGTATTTT
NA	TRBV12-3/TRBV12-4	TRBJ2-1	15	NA	CASSFISGTYNEQFF	TGTGCCAGCAGTTTTATTAGCGGCACCTACAATGAGCAGTTCTTC
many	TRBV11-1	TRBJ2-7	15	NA	CASSNRGTQSYEQYF	TGTGCCAGCAGCAACCGGGGGACACAATCCTACGAGCAGTACTTC
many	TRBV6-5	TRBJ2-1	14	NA	CASSMDSTYNEQFF	TGTGCCAGCAGTATGGACAGCACCTACAATGAGCAGTTCTTC
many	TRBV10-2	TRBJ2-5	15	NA	CASSESLTRRGTQYF	TGCGCCAGCAGTGAGTCGCTGACTAGAAGAGGGACCCAGTACTTC
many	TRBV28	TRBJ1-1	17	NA	CASSLLLQGLWNTEAFF	TGTGCCAGCAGTTTACTGTTACAGGGATTATGGAACACTGAAGCTTTCTTT
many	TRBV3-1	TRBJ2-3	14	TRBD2	CASRPSGLTDTQYF	TGTGCCAGCCGACCTAGCGGCCTCACAGATACGCAGTATTTT
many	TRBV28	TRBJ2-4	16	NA	CASSPRQNLAKNIQYF	TGTGCCAGCAGTCCCAGACAGAATCTAGCCAAAAACATTCAGTACTTC
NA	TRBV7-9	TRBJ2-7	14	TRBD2	CASSLAGPSSEQYF	TGTGCCAGCAGCCTAGCGGGACCCTCTAGCGAGCAGTACTTC
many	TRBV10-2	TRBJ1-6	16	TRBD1	CASRGQESSYNSPLHF	TGCGCCAGCAGAGGACAGGAGAGCTCCTATAATTCACCCCTCCACTTT
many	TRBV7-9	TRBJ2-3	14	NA	CASSFQGGTYTQYF	TGTGCCAGCAGCTTTCAGGGCGGGACCTATACGCAGTATTTT
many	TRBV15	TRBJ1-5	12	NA	CATSRVGQPQHF	TGTGCCACCAGCAGAGTGGGACAGCCCCAGCATTTT
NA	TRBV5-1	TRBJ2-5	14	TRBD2	CASSPSSGQETQYF	TGCGCCAGCAGCCCGTCTAGCGGCCAAGAGACCCAGTACTTC
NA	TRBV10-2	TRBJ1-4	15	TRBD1	CASSEPGTAGEKLFF	TGCGCCAGCAGTGAGCCGGGGACAGCGGGTGAAAAACTGTTTTTT
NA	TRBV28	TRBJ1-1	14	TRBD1	CASSLDRGGYGAFF	TGTGCCAGCAGTTTGGACAGGGGAGGGTATGGAGCTTTCTTT
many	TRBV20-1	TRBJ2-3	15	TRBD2	CSARPTSGRTDTQYF	TGCAGTGCTAGACCGACTAGCGGCCGCACAGATACGCAGTATTTT
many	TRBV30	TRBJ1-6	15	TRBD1	CALDSRGQGYSPLHF	TGTGCCTTGGATAGCCGTGGACAGGGTTATTCACCCCTCCACTTT
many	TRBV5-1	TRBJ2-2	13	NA	CANRGPRTGELFF	TGCGCCAACCGAGGGCCGCGCACCGGGGAGCTGTTTTTT
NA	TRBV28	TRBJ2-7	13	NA	CASSTGQNYERYF	TGTGCCAGCAGTACCGGACAGAACTACGAGCGGTACTTC
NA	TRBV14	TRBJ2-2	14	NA	CASSHHGRAGELFF	TGTGCCAGCAGCCACCATGGAAGGGCCGGGGAGCTGTTTTTT
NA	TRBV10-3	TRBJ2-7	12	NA	CAISESNYEQYF	TGTGCCATCAGTGAGTCGAACTACGAGCAGTACTTC
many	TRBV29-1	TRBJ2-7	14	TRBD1	CSVEFTDRGNEQYF	TGCAGCGTCGAGTTCACGGACAGGGGCAACGAGCAGTACTTC
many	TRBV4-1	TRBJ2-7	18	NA	CASSQSLGTGTRLHEQYF	TGCGCCAGCAGCCAATCCTTGGGAACAGGGACTCGGCTCCACGAGCAGTACTTC
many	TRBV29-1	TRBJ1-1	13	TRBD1	CSVSTGMDTEAFF	TGCAGCGTGTCGACAGGGATGGACACTGAAGCTTTCTTT
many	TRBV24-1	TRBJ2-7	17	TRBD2	CATSDTPGLAGVGEQYF	TGTGCCACCAGTGATACGCCGGGACTAGCGGGAGTAGGCGAGCAGTACTTC
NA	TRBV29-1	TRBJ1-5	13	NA	CSVAGNYNQPQHF	TGCAGCGTCGCGGGGAACTACAATCAGCCCCAGCATTTT
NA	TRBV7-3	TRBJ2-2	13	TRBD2	CASGTRNTGELFF	TGTGCCAGCGGGACTAGAAACACCGGGGAGCTGTTTTTT
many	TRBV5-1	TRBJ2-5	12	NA	CASSFPKETQYF	TGCGCCAGCAGCTTCCCCAAAGAGACCCAGTACTTC
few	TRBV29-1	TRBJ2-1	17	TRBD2	CSVEVGLAVSSYNEQFF	TGCAGCGTTGAGGTGGGACTAGCGGTTTCCTCCTACAATGAGCAGTTCTTC
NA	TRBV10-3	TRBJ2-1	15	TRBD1	CAIRKDRSSYNEQFF	TGTGCCATCAGGAAGGACAGGTCTTCCTACAATGAGCAGTTCTTC
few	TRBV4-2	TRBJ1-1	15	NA	CASSDQPGAWTEAFF	TGTGCCAGCAGCGACCAGCCCGGGGCCTGGACTGAAGCTTTCTTT
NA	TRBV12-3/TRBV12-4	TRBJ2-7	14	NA	CASSPPWEPYEQYF	TGTGCCAGCAGTCCTCCCTGGGAACCCTACGAGCAGTACTTC
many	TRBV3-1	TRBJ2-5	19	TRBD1	CASSQDVRNLDRRQETQYF	TGTGCCAGCAGCCAAGACGTCCGAAACCTGGACAGGCGGCAAGAGACCCAGTACTTC
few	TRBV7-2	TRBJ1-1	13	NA	CASSSVLNTEAFF	TGTGCCAGCAGCTCTGTACTGAACACTGAAGCTTTCTTT
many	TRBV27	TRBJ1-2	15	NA	CAITYPITGPSGYTF	TGTGCCATCACCTACCCCATTACGGGGCCAAGTGGCTACACCTTC
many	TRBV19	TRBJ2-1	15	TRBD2	CASSLAGVFYNEQFF	TGTGCCAGTAGTTTAGCGGGAGTCTTTTACAATGAGCAGTTCTTC
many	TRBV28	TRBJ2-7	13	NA	CASTHLGLYEQYF	TGTGCCAGCACTCATTTGGGTCTCTACGAGCAGTACTTC
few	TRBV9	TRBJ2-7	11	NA	CASSREDEQYF	TGTGCCAGCAGTCGAGAGGACGAGCAGTACTTC
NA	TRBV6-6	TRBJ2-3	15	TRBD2	CASSQLAGDADTQYF	TGTGCCAGCAGCCAACTAGCGGGAGATGCCGATACGCAGTATTTT
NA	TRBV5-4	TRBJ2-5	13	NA	CAISLGNPEAQYF	TGTGCCATCAGCTTGGGGAACCCTGAGGCCCAGTACTTC
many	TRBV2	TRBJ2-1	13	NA	CASMAVPYNEQFF	TGTGCCAGCATGGCAGTCCCCTACAATGAGCAGTTCTTC
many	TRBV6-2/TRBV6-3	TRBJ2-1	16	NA	CASSYSRGFPYNEQFF	TGTGCCAGCAGTTACTCCCGGGGGTTCCCCTACAATGAGCAGTTCTTC
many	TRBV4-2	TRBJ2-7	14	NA	CASSQDLGAYEQYF	TGTGCCAGCAGCCAAGATCTAGGAGCCTACGAGCAGTACTTC
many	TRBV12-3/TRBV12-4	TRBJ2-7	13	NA	CASSFVGGHEQYF	TGTGCCAGCAGTTTTGTGGGGGGCCACGAGCAGTACTTC
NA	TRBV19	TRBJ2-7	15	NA	CASSTRGEVVYEQYF	TGTGCCAGTAGTACCCGTGGGGAGGTGGTCTACGAGCAGTACTTC
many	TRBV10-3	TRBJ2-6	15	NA	CAIMDSRSGANVLTF	TGTGCCATCATGGACTCCCGGTCTGGGGCCAACGTCCTGACTTTC
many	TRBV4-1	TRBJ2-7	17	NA	CASSRISSGTGANEQYF	TGCGCCAGCAGCCGAATTAGCTCCGGGACGGGGGCAAACGAGCAGTACTTC
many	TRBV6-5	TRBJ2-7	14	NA	CASSRGWDSYEQYF	TGTGCCAGCAGCCGGGGCTGGGACTCCTACGAGCAGTACTTC
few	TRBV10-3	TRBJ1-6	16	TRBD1	CAISDRGQGVNSPLHF	TGTGCCATCAGTGACCGAGGACAGGGGGTTAATTCACCCCTCCACTTT